Included here is one TCR beta chain sequence, with context. A junction end diverges from the germline sequence, so it may reflect a read error. Germline CDR1 reads SNHLY; CDR2 reads FYNNEI. This CDR3 has 15 amino acids. This table comes from immunoSEQ multiplex PCR, and its TCRdb copy is limited to in-frame clones, with some not included. The top ten clones hold over 10% of a sample with about 13,000 clones, about 86% of them seen once. The sample comes from a study of technical replicates of blood from several donors. The chain is built from TRBV2 and TRBJ2-7; possible D gene TRBD2, 5 bases. Sequences were obtained from PBMCs. The sequence was collected from a human donor in good health. CDR3 protein: CASIEWRSHSYEQYF. The CDR3 DNA sequence: TGTGCCAGCATTGAATGGAGGTCTCACTCCTACGAGCAGTACTTC.